This TCR beta chain is from a study of glioma-infiltrating T cells after dendritic cell vaccination. Study-level points and caveats: Higher pretreatment TIL content predicted longer progression-free time and survival.

As concerns this clone: Its antigen is still unknown.

CDR3 size: 16 residues. Germline lookup yields CDR1 SGHVS and CDR2 FQNEAQ. Unmatched junction bases numbered 8, after V lost 2 bases and J lost 4 bases. This table comes from immunoSEQ multiplex PCR, and its TCRdb copy is limited to in-frame clones, with some not included. Of about 92,000 clones listed, 85% to 90% are singletons. The receptor was derived from a human donor with glioblastoma. The chain is built from TRBV7-8 and TRBJ1-5; 7 nucleotides agree with TRBD1. Sequenced here: blood, sampled before dendritic cell vaccination. The CDR3 sequence is CASSLMGQHLNQPQHF. CDR3 in DNA: TGTGCCAGCAGCTTAATGGGACAGCATTTAAATCAGCCCCAGCATTTT. The variable domain in full, completed from reference TRBV7-8 and TRBJ1-5, reads GAGVSQSPRYKVAKRGQDVALRCDPISGHVSLFWYQQALGQGPEFLTYFQNEAQLDKSGLPSDRFFAERPEGSVSTLKIQRTQQEDSAVYLCASSLMGQHLNQPQHFGDGTRLSIL.